Listed below are T cell receptor beta chains from one sample, sequenced in a study of T cell responses to AZD1222 COVID-19 vaccine. Repertoires were generated with immunoSEQ multiplex PCR, while TCRdb's copy carries only in-frame clones and drops some. Of 100,000 to 150,000 clones listed, roughly nine tenths are singletons. This specimen was peripheral blood, taken on day 0 of AZD1222 vaccination. These receptors were taken from an adult in good health. The CDR3 runs from the conserved cysteine through the conserved F or W. Fields, in order: V gene, clone size, J gene, D gene, CDR3 protein, CDR3 DNA. The D gene is left open where the match is weak. Size is stated for part of the rows, as once, few or many counts, or as a class when the clone is expanded.

>TRBV12-3/TRBV12-4|-|TRBJ1-1|-
CASSLTRDTEAFF
TGTGCCAGCAGCCTGACGCGAGACACTGAAGCTTTCTTT
>TRBV5-1|-|TRBJ2-7|TRBD2
CASSLTRLAGNGEQYF
TGCGCCAGCAGCTTGACTAGACTAGCGGGGAACGGCGAGCAGTACTTC
>TRBV28|-|TRBJ1-1|TRBD1
CASSGTGGFNTEAFF
TGTGCCAGCAGCGGGACAGGGGGTTTCAACACTGAAGCTTTCTTT
>TRBV4-3|few|TRBJ1-6|-
CASSQGSGNSPLHF
TGCGCCAGCAGCCAGGGGTCTGGGAATTCACCCCTCCACTTT
>TRBV27|-|TRBJ1-1|-
CASSFIGVNTEAFF
TGTGCCAGCAGTTTTATCGGGGTTAACACTGAAGCTTTCTTT
>TRBV6-5|-|TRBJ1-1|TRBD1
CASSPRTGTTEAFF
TGTGCCAGCAGTCCCCGGACAGGGACCACTGAAGCTTTCTTT
>TRBV9|-|TRBJ2-2|TRBD2
CASSPGGANTGELFF
TGTGCCAGCAGCCCGGGGGGGGCCAACACCGGGGAGCTGTTTTTT
>TRBV6-5|-|TRBJ1-6|-
CASSYQGVDSPLHF
TGTGCCAGCAGTTACCAGGGTGTGGATTCACCCCTCCACTTT
>TRBV10-1|-|TRBJ1-2|TRBD1
CASTDRGHGYTF
TGCGCCAGCACTGACAGGGGACATGGCTACACCTTC
>TRBV11-2|once|TRBJ1-5|-
CASSLGIGGASNQPQHF
TGTGCCAGCAGCTTAGGGATTGGGGGAGCCTCCAATCAGCCCCAGCATTTT
>TRBV29-1|once|TRBJ2-3|-
CSATGNTPTDTQYF
TGCAGCGCCACAGGGAACACTCCCACAGATACGCAGTATTTT
>TRBV6-2/TRBV6-3|-|TRBJ1-4|-
CASSSFRDSNEKLFF
TGTGCCAGCAGTTCTTTCCGGGACTCGAATGAAAAACTGTTTTTT
>TRBV10-3|-|TRBJ1-4|TRBD1
CAIRSGQGGYNEKLFF
TGTGCCATCAGGTCTGGACAGGGAGGATATAATGAAAAACTGTTTTTT
>TRBV28|once|TRBJ2-1|TRBD2
CASSYRTSGGNNEQFF
TGTGCCAGCAGTTACCGGACTAGCGGGGGGAACAATGAGCAGTTCTTC
>TRBV12-3/TRBV12-4|few|TRBJ1-2|-
CASSVSGTDGYTF
TGTGCCAGCAGTGTATCGGGGACGGATGGCTACACCTTC
>TRBV28|-|TRBJ2-7|TRBD1
CASSITGAVSYEQYF
TGTGCCAGCAGCATAACAGGGGCTGTGTCCTACGAGCAGTACTTC
>TRBV11-2|-|TRBJ1-2|-
CASASPGSYGYTF
TGTGCCAGCGCCTCCCCCGGGTCCTATGGCTACACCTTC
>TRBV24-1|-|TRBJ2-3|-
CATSGGTDTQYF
TGTGCCACCAGTGGAGGCACAGATACGCAGTATTTT
>TRBV11-2|-|TRBJ2-7|-
CASSLGRQSLKQQYF
TGTGCCAGCAGCTTGGGGCGGCAGAGCTTAAAGCAACAGTACTTC
>TRBV11-2|-|TRBJ2-5|-
CASSFPSTETQYF
TGTGCCAGCAGCTTCCCTAGCACGGAGACCCAGTACTTC
>TRBV2|-|TRBJ1-5|-
CASRAGRDNQPQHF
TGTGCCAGCAGGGCAGGACGGGACAATCAGCCCCAGCATTTT
>TRBV9|-|TRBJ1-1|TRBD1
CASSEQGGTEAFF
TGTGCCAGCAGCGAACAGGGGGGGACTGAAGCTTTCTTT
>TRBV12-5|-|TRBJ2-3|TRBD1
CASGQTPALPGTGVEDTQYF
TGTGCTAGTGGTCAAACTCCCGCGCTGCCGGGGACAGGGGTTGAAGATACGCAGTATTTT
>TRBV6-5|-|TRBJ2-5|-
CASSFLRGQETQYF
TGTGCCAGCAGTTTCCTCAGGGGACAAGAGACCCAGTACTTC
>TRBV19|once|TRBJ1-5|-
CASSTRNQPQHF
TGTGCCAGTAGCACCCGCAATCAGCCCCAGCATTTT
>TRBV27|-|TRBJ2-5|-
CASSRHRDPETQYF
TGTGCCAGCAGTCGGCACAGGGATCCGGAGACCCAGTACTTC
>TRBV5-8|few|TRBJ2-2|-
CASSLAQRNTGELFF
TGTGCCAGCAGCTTAGCACAGAGAAACACCGGGGAGCTGTTTTTT
>TRBV6-1|-|TRBJ2-6|-
CASSEDVLTF
TGTGCCAGCAGTGAGGACGTCCTGACTTTC
>TRBV19|-|TRBJ1-1|-
CASSSLLLSPEAFF
TGTGCCAGTAGTAGCCTCCTTCTTAGCCCTGAAGCTTTCTTT
>TRBV2|-|TRBJ2-7|-
CATRGDDYEQYF
TGTGCCACCAGGGGGGATGACTACGAGCAGTACTTC
>TRBV7-9|few|TRBJ2-5|-
CASSLDGFGETQYF
TGTGCCAGCAGCTTGGACGGGTTCGGGGAGACCCAGTACTTC
>TRBV15|-|TRBJ1-6|-
CATSRVFRKGSPLHF
TGTGCCACCAGCAGAGTATTCAGGAAGGGGTCACCCCTCCACTTT
>TRBV12-3/TRBV12-4|-|TRBJ1-5|-
CASSLGGPQHF
TGTGCCAGCAGTTTAGGTGGGCCCCAGCATTTT
>TRBV6-2/TRBV6-3|-|TRBJ2-7|-
CASSYLDFYEQYF
TGTGCCAGCAGTTACTTGGACTTCTACGAGCAGTACTTC
>TRBV5-1|-|TRBJ1-1|TRBD1
CASSLSYRGNTEAFF
TGCGCCAGCAGCTTGAGTTACAGGGGGAACACTGAAGCTTTCTTT
>TRBV7-6|-|TRBJ2-7|TRBD1
CASSSQQGASYEQYF
TGTGCCAGCAGCTCACAGCAGGGGGCCTCCTACGAGCAGTACTTC